The 27 T cell receptor beta chains below come from one sample, sequenced in a study of beta chain features in type 1 diabetes. Study-level results: Shortening that was moderate but significant affected the TCRB CDR3s of Type 1 diabetes patients in all four CD4+ subsets.

Antigen specificity for these receptors is unknown. cDNA synthesis used the whole RNA isolate, giving expressed TCRB sequences. The assay was immunoSEQ multiplex PCR, and TCRdb's table has in-frame clones only and misses some. The sample includes roughly 160,000 clones, 6.5% to 9.5% seen only once; the top ten take roughly 1%. Sequenced material: central memory CD4+ T cells from blood. The origin of the receptors is a woman in her thirties or forties with type 1 diabetes.

This clone was recorded a few times. This chain joins TRBV19 and TRBJ2-6; D remains ambiguous. CDR1 LNHDA and CDR2 SQIVND come from the germline V gene (reference sequence). The CDR3 is made up of 13 amino acids. V gave up 7 bases and J gave up 1 base, with 5 bases separating them. Here the CDR3 DNA reads TGTGCCAGTACCCATTCTGGGGCCAACGTCCTGACTTTC. This gives the protein CASTHSGANVLTF.

The chain links TRBV18 to TRBJ2-7; 11 positions match TRBD1. The J segment lost 5 bases and the V segment lost 2 bases, leaving 5 bases of the junction unmatched. CDR1 is KGHSH and CDR2 is LQKENI in the germline V gene. CDR3 size: 15 residues. CDR3 sequence (DNA): TGTGCCAGCTCACCAGGACAGGGGGCGCTTAACGAGCAGTACTTC. Translation: CASSPGQGALNEQYF.

This clone has a handful of counts. The rearrangement joins TRBV9 to TRBJ2-2, with 14 bases aligning to TRBD2. Looked up from germline, CDR1 is SGDLS and CDR2 is YYNGEE. The CDR3 spans 18 residues. V lost 2 bases, J lost 4 bases, and 7 bases stayed unmatched. The CDR3 bases are TGTGCCAGCAGCGTGGGACTAGCGGGAGAAGACGGCACCGGGGAGCTGTTTTTT. Translation gives CASSVGLAGEDGTGELFF.

V gene TRBV6-5 combines with J gene TRBJ2-5, with D maybe TRBD1 (5 bases). This CDR3 comprises 12 residues. Germline CDR1 is MNHEY and CDR2 is SVGAGI. V was clipped by 5 bases and J by 5 bases, with 9 bases between them. Written as DNA, the CDR3 is TGTGCCAGCAGTAGCCCAGGGGAGACCCAGTACTTC. Its protein is CASSSPGETQYF.

This clone was counted between two and nine times. The rearrangement joins TRBV28 to TRBJ2-7, with 7 bases fitting TRBD1. J lost 2 bases, V lost 6 bases, and 16 bases had no gene match. This CDR3 comprises 17 residues. Looked up from germline, CDR1 is MDHEN and CDR2 is SYDVKM. Here the CDR3 reads CASSSPPYRGQTYEQYF. The CDR3 DNA follows: TGTGCCAGCAGCTCCCCCCCTTACAGGGGCCAAACCTACGAGCAGTACTTC.

The genes are TRBV16 and TRBJ1-1; D is undetermined. CDR1 and CDR2 (germline): KGHSY, FQNENV. This CDR3 is built from 13 residues. V lost 2 bases and J lost 0, with 4 bases in between. As DNA, the CDR3 is TGTGCCAGCAGCCAAGCAGTGAACACTGAAGCTTTCTTT. Its protein is CASSQAVNTEAFF.

This clone was found a few times. The chain carries TRBV6-5 and TRBJ2-5; D possibly corresponds to TRBD2 (6 bases). Trimming cost V 0 bases and J 3 bases, with 14 bases left between them. The CDR3 is 16 residues long. CDR1 MNHEY and CDR2 SVGAGI come from the germline V gene. The chain's CDR3 is CASSYSGGLREETQYF. The CDR3 DNA reads TGTGCCAGCAGTTACTCGGGGGGATTGCGGGAAGAGACCCAGTACTTC.

This chain links TRBV18 with TRBJ1-5; D may be TRBD1 (6 bases). Germline values: CDR1 KGHSH, CDR2 LQKENI. V was cut by 1 base and J by 5 bases, with 15 bases left in between. The CDR3 spans 16 residues. CDR3 DNA: TGTGCCAGCTCACCACGTTCGACAGGTTCCTATCAGCCCCAGCATTTT. As protein: CASSPRSTGSYQPQHF.

V and J are TRBV4-1 and TRBJ2-7, with 8 bases matching TRBD2. V dropped 4 bases and J dropped 2; count of bases not matched to a gene: 7. Germline-derived CDR1 and CDR2 are MGHRA and YSYEKL. The CDR3 covers 15 residues. The CDR3 DNA sequence: TGCGCCAGCAGCCGGGGACTAGTTCAGCCCTACGAGCAGTACTTC. It encodes CASSRGLVQPYEQYF.

The V gene is TRBV7-2, the J gene TRBJ2-2, with D maybe TRBD2 (6 bases). V lost 3 bases to trimming and J lost 6 bases, with 14 bases between them. From germline, CDR1 is SGHTA and CDR2 FQGNSA. CDR3 length: 15 amino acids. This CDR3 is CASSFNQGGAGELFF. The CDR3 nucleotides are TGTGCCAGCAGCTTTAACCAGGGAGGCGCCGGGGAGCTGTTTTTT.

The chain couples TRBV7-2 to TRBJ2-5; 13 bases are shared with TRBD2. The CDR3 length is 16 residues. Trimming cost V 5 bases and J 4 bases; bases outside gene matches: 7. In germline, CDR1 is SGHTA, CDR2 FQGNSA. CDR3 loop: CASSRKLAGGGETQYF. The CDR3 DNA follows: TGTGCCAGCAGCCGGAAACTAGCGGGAGGGGGAGAGACCCAGTACTTC. The full variable domain, completed using reference TRBV7-2 and TRBJ2-5, is GAGVSQSPSNKVTEKGKDVELRCDPISGHTALYWYRQSLGQGLEFLIYFQGNSAPDKSGLPSDRFSAERTGGSVSTLTIQRTQQEDSAVYLCASSRKLAGGGETQYFGPGTRLLVL.

The CDR3: CASSLDGLTYEQYF. The CDR3 coding sequence is TGCGCCAGCAGCTTGGATGGACTCACCTACGAGCAGTACTTC. This sequence joins TRBV5-1 and TRBJ2-7; possible D gene TRBD2, 5 bases. From germline, CDR1 is SGHRS and CDR2 YFSETQ. This CDR3 region has 14 residues. V gave up 0 bases and J gave up 2 bases, with 9 bases separating them. Full variable domain (outside the CDR3, taken from reference TRBV5-1 and TRBJ2-7): KAGVTQTPRYLIKTRGQQVTLSCSPISGHRSVSWYQQTPGQGLQFLFEYFSETQRNKGNFPGRFSGRQFSNSRSEMNVSTLELGDSALYLCASSLDGLTYEQYFGPGTRLTVT.

This clone has a handful of counts. The chain joins TRBV2 to TRBJ1-1; 9 bases map to TRBD1. This CDR3 is built from 15 residues. The junction had 12 bases not matched to a gene; V was cut back by 8 bases and J by 5 bases. Per the germline V gene, CDR1 is SNHLY and CDR2 is FYNNEI. The DNA for the CDR3 is TGTGCCAGCCAAAGGGGACAGGGATGGGGGACTGAAGCTTTCTTT. Translated, it gives CASQRGQGWGTEAFF.

This clone showed up just a few times. The CDR3: CASRTRGLAGDASGEQYF. The CDR3 bases are TGTGCCAGTAGGACGAGAGGTCTAGCGGGAGACGCATCGGGGGAGCAGTACTTC. The chain links TRBV19 to TRBJ2-7, with TRBD2 matching 10 bases. J gave up 7 bases and V 6 bases, and 21 bases lay outside the gene matches. The CDR3 loop spans 18 amino acids. Germline loops: CDR1 LNHDA, CDR2 SQIVND (reference sequence). The full variable domain, completed using reference TRBV19 and TRBJ2-7, is DGGITQSPKYLFRKEGQNVTLSCEQNLNHDAMYWYRQDPGQGLRLIYYSQIVNDFQKGDIAEGYSVSREKKESFPLTVTSAQKNPTAFYLCASRTRGLAGDASGEQYFGPGTRLTVT.

This clone was detected a few times. The rearrangement links TRBV14 to TRBJ2-7, with D tentatively TRBD2 (5 bases). The CDR3 runs 14 residues. Germline CDR1 and CDR2: SGHDN and FVKESK. V lost 1 base and J 7 bases, leaving 14 bases between the germline ends. CDR3 sequence reads: CASSQAPVRGEQYF. DNA for the CDR3: TGTGCCAGCAGCCAAGCCCCGGTCAGAGGGGAGCAGTACTTC.

This clone was seen only a few times. The gene calls are TRBV18 and TRBJ1-2; D perhaps matches TRBD1 (6 bases). This CDR3 has 15 amino acids. CDR1 is KGHSH and CDR2 is LQKENI in the germline V gene. V was pared by 3 bases and J by 3 bases, with 14 bases between. CDR3 loop: CASSPSQGPDYGYTF. CDR3 nucleotides: TGTGCCAGCTCACCGTCACAGGGCCCCGACTATGGCTACACCTTC.

In its sample, this clone was seen a few times. The CDR3 loop reads CASIPGLVGETQYF. CDR3 DNA sequence: TGTGCCAGCATCCCGGGACTAGTAGGCGAGACCCAGTACTTC. V gene TRBV28 combines with J gene TRBJ2-5; 8 bases match TRBD2. The germline CDR1 and CDR2 sequences are MDHEN and SYDVKM. The J segment lost 5 bases and the V segment lost 7 bases, leaving 9 bases of the junction unmatched. CDR3 length: 14 amino acids.

This chain connects TRBV25-1 to TRBJ1-3; D is unclear. There are 13 residues in the CDR3. Germline CDR1 and CDR2: MGHDK and SYGVNS. Trimming stripped 2 bases from V and 4 bases from J, with 6 bases between. CDR3: CASSELTGNTIYF. CDR3 in DNA: TGTGCCAGCAGTGAACTGACAGGAAACACCATATATTTT.

The chain employs TRBV19 and TRBJ2-7; 7 bases align to TRBD1. The ends lost 4 bases at V and 6 bases at J; junction bases unmatched: 15. CDR1 is LNHDA, CDR2 SQIVND, per germline (reference sequence). The CDR3 covers 16 residues. The CDR3 loop reads CASSNRPGQSSTEQYF. The CDR3 DNA reads TGTGCCAGTAGTAATAGGCCGGGACAGTCCTCTACCGAGCAGTACTTC. Variable domain in full (rest from reference TRBV19 and TRBJ2-7): DGGITQSPKYLFRKEGQNVTLSCEQNLNHDAMYWYRQDPGQGLRLIYYSQIVNDFQKGDIAEGYSVSREKKESFPLTVTSAQKNPTAFYLCASSNRPGQSSTEQYFGPGTRLTVT.

The chain couples TRBV6-1 to TRBJ2-7; D unresolved. V dropped 6 bases and J dropped 0 bases, with 12 bases sitting between them. There are 14 residues in the CDR3. Germline CDR1 is MNHNS and CDR2 is SASEGT. The CDR3 region has the DNA TGTGCCAGCAGAGAGACAACCGTCTCCTACGAGCAGTACTTC. Its translation is CASRETTVSYEQYF.

The chain couples TRBV7-9 to TRBJ1-4, with a tentative D call TRBD1 (5 bases). Trimming stripped 6 bases from V and 0 bases from J, with 14 bases between. The CDR3 has 16 residues. Germline V gene data show CDR1 as SEHNR and CDR2 as FQNEAQ (reference sequence). The CDR3 DNA is TGTGCCAGCAGGACGGGGGACCGCGCAACTAATGAAAAACTGTTTTTT. It is translated as CASRTGDRATNEKLFF.

This chain joins TRBV4-1 and TRBJ2-3, with D possibly matching TRBD1 (6 bases). Germline CDR1 reads MGHRA; CDR2 reads YSYEKL. The V gene lost 3 bases and the J gene lost 2 bases, with 12 bases spanning the gap. This CDR3 comprises 15 residues. In DNA form, the CDR3 reads TGCGCCAGCAGCCATCCGGACAGATCCACAGATACGCAGTATTTT. It codes for CASSHPDRSTDTQYF.

The V and J genes are TRBV30 and TRBJ2-5; 7 bases are shared with TRBD1. Unmatched junction bases numbered 7, after V lost 4 bases and J lost 5 bases. The CDR3 is 13 amino acids. Germline V gives CDR1 GTSNPN, CDR2 SVGIG (reference sequence). CDR3: CAWTRQGSETQYF. For the CDR3, the DNA is TGTGCCTGGACAAGACAGGGAAGTGAGACCCAGTACTTC. The full variable domain, in which reference TRBV30 and TRBJ2-5 provide the parts outside the CDR3, is SQTIHQWPATLVQPVGSPLSLECTVEGTSNPNLYWYRQAAGRGLQLLFYSVGIGQISSEVPQNLSASRPQDRQFILSSKKLLLSDSGFYLCAWTRQGSETQYFGPGTRLLVL.

This chain connects TRBV2 to TRBJ1-2; tentative D call: TRBD1 (5 bases). CDR1 is SNHLY, CDR2 FYNNEI, per germline. V gave up 6 bases and J gave up 7 bases, with 12 bases separating them. The length of the CDR3 is 12 residues. CDR3 DNA sequence: TGTGCCAGCAGGATCCAAAGGGGTGGCTACACCTTC. This sequence encodes CASRIQRGGYTF.

V usage is TRBV6-6 and J usage is TRBJ1-5, with D possibly matching TRBD1 (6 bases). CDR1 and CDR2 (germline): MNHNY, SVGAGI (reference sequence). CDR3 size: 15 residues. V lost 8 bases to trimming and J lost 7 bases, with 21 bases between them. The CDR3 reads CASLKPGQGAQPQHF. In nucleotides, the CDR3 is TGTGCCAGCCTGAAGCCGGGACAAGGGGCGCAGCCCCAGCATTTT.

This clone was found a few times. The rearrangement links TRBV27 to TRBJ1-1, with no clear D. The CDR3 has 13 amino acids. Germline V lookup: CDR1 MNHEY, CDR2 SMNVEV (reference sequence). The V and J ends lost 5 bases and 3 bases respectively, with 10 bases between them. In DNA, the CDR3 is TGTGCCAGCAGTCCTGGGAGATACACTGAAGCTTTCTTT. Its translation: CASSPGRYTEAFF.

Ten or more counts support this clone. V is TRBV28 and J is TRBJ1-1; TRBD1 might be the D (6 bases). Germline CDR1 and CDR2: MDHEN and SYDVKM. Trimming took off 2 bases at V and 4 bases at J, with 8 bases between the two ends. The CDR3 totals 13 residues. The CDR3 nucleotides are TGTGCCAGCAGTTTAGCAGGGGTCACTGAAGCTTTCTTT. The encoded protein is CASSLAGVTEAFF.